Here is one T cell receptor (beta chain) with its context. One end of the junction does not line up with germline, which may come from a read error. This record belongs to a study of tumor-infiltrating lymphocytes in primary liver carcinoma. Unsorted bulk tissue of about 20-32 mg yielded co-extracted RNA and DNA. Patients underwent resection of primary liver carcinoma. The CDR3 consists of 13 residues. CDR1 LGHNA and CDR2 YSLEER come from the germline V gene. Priming with a constant-region primer yielded TCR beta cDNA from 450 to 600 ng total RNA. TCR beta libraries came from three nested multiplex PCR rounds using slightly modified ARM-PCR. Use of TRBV1-TRBV30 forward primers with a C-beta reverse primer characterized the first two PCR rounds, which lasted ten to eleven cycles each. TCRdb itself ran the multiplex PCR reads through MiXCR, one entry per CDR3 protein. The sample lists tens of thousands of distinct CDR3 sequences; 60% to 80% were seen once.

This chain links TRBV4-3 with TRBJ2-3, with D unclear. The source material was tumor-adjacent normal liver tissue. The TCR sequence derives from a young woman with primary liver carcinoma and hepatitis B virus infection. CDR3 sequence reads: CASSQGRTDPQYF. CDR3 bases: TGCGCCAGCAGCCAAGGACGCACAGATCCGCAGTATTTT.